This note documents a single T cell receptor (beta chain) sequence. Primed by a sample-barcoded 5' primer and a J-beta primer mix, a second PCR proceeded for about 6 to 11 cycles. Per-sample output comprised a minimum of 2.5 million paired-end reads containing CDR3. One entry per CDR3 protein, called by TCRdb with MiXCR from the 5' RACE reads. This table holds about 1.4 million distinct CDR3 sequences, approximately 59% found once. This record belongs to a study of blood T cells in healthy people across ages. Turning to the study itself: Template switching retrieved approximately one barcoded beta molecule for each two T cells.

The CDR3 extends over 13 amino acids. Trimming removed 5 bases from V and 5 bases from J, with 12 bases in between. The germline CDR1 and CDR2 sequences are SEHNR and FQNEAQ (reference sequence). PBMCs numbering at least 7 million were isolated per sample. The receptor's source is a man between 18 and 29 years old in good health. The rearrangement links TRBV7-9 to TRBJ1-2; D is unclear. The sequenced material came from blood. The DNA for the CDR3 is TGTGCCAGCAGCGTAGAACCGCAATATGGCTACACCTTC. Its translation: CASSVEPQYGYTF. Full variable domain (remainder filled in from reference TRBV7-9 and TRBJ1-2): DTGVSQNPRHKITKRGQNVTFRCDPISEHNRLYWYRQTLGQGPEFLTYFQNEAQLEKSRLLSDRFSAERPKGSFSTLEIQRTEQGDSAMYLCASSVEPQYGYTFGSGTRLTVV.